These T cell receptor beta chains were read from a single sample in a study of early T cells in non-severe SARS-CoV-2 infection. TCRdb reprocessed the 5' RACE reads via MiXCR and lists one record per CDR3 protein. The table shows about 42,000 distinct CDR3 sequences, with around 7% occurring only once. The specimen sequenced was whole blood. The receptors originated from an adult who was a healthcare worker with PCR-confirmed SARS-CoV-2 infection or an uninfected control (not recorded which). Each CDR3 is given with its conserved first and last residue. The D gene is left open where the match is weak. Where a row states a size, it is once, few, many or the class of an expanded clone; other rows omit it.

D gene: TRBD1
J gene: TRBJ2-5
clone size: many
V gene: TRBV20-1
CDR3 DNA: TGCAGTGCTAGAGATCAAAACTACAGGGGTGAGACCCAGTACTTC
CDR3 protein: CSARDQNYRGETQYF

D gene: NA
J gene: TRBJ1-5
clone size: many
V gene: TRBV4-1
CDR3 DNA: TGCGCCAGCAGCCAATCTGATCAGCCCCAGCATTTT
CDR3 protein: CASSQSDQPQHF

D gene: TRBD1
J gene: TRBJ2-6
clone size: NA
V gene: TRBV20-1
CDR3 DNA: TGCAGTGCTAGCGACAGGGGGCGCGGGGCCAACGTCCTGACTTTC
CDR3 protein: CSASDRGRGANVLTF

D gene: NA
J gene: TRBJ2-1
clone size: few
V gene: TRBV15
CDR3 DNA: TGTGCCACCAGCAGAGATGGGGGTTCCTACAATGAGCAGTTCTTC
CDR3 protein: CATSRDGGSYNEQFF

D gene: NA
J gene: TRBJ1-2
clone size: few
V gene: TRBV30
CDR3 DNA: TGTGCCTGGAGTCACAGGTTAAAGGATGGCTACACCTTC
CDR3 protein: CAWSHRLKDGYTF

D gene: NA
J gene: TRBJ1-3
clone size: many
V gene: TRBV12-3/TRBV12-4
CDR3 DNA: TGTGCCAGCAGTTTCGGTCAAGGAAACACCATATATTTT
CDR3 protein: CASSFGQGNTIYF

D gene: NA
J gene: TRBJ2-1
clone size: many
V gene: TRBV5-1
CDR3 DNA: TGCGCCAGCAGCTTTGACAGTCGGGGCTACAATGAGCAGTTCTTC
CDR3 protein: CASSFDSRGYNEQFF

D gene: NA
J gene: TRBJ2-1
clone size: few
V gene: TRBV29-1
CDR3 DNA: TGCAGCGTTGCAGGCGGTGGACAGCCGCTCTACAATGAGCAGTTCTTC
CDR3 protein: CSVAGGGQPLYNEQFF

D gene: TRBD1
J gene: TRBJ1-1
clone size: NA
V gene: TRBV6-2/TRBV6-3
CDR3 DNA: TGTGCCAGCAGTTACGGGACAGGGTACACTGAAGCTTTCTTT
CDR3 protein: CASSYGTGYTEAFF

D gene: NA
J gene: TRBJ1-5
clone size: NA
V gene: TRBV7-6
CDR3 DNA: TGTGCCAGCAGCTTACAGGGAGATCAGCCCCAGCATTTT
CDR3 protein: CASSLQGDQPQHF

D gene: TRBD1
J gene: TRBJ1-2
clone size: NA
V gene: TRBV7-6
CDR3 DNA: TGTGCCAGCAGCCCGGGACAGAGAGACTATGGCTACACCTTC
CDR3 protein: CASSPGQRDYGYTF

D gene: NA
J gene: TRBJ1-1
clone size: few
V gene: TRBV14
CDR3 DNA: TGTGCCAGCAGTCAACCTACGGGGTGGGATACTGAAGCTTTCTTT
CDR3 protein: CASSQPTGWDTEAFF

D gene: TRBD1
J gene: TRBJ2-3
clone size: few
V gene: TRBV18
CDR3 DNA: TGTGCCAGTCCACGGGACAGTATCACAGATACGCAGTATTTT
CDR3 protein: CASPRDSITDTQYF

D gene: TRBD1
J gene: TRBJ2-7
clone size: many
V gene: TRBV20-1
CDR3 DNA: TGCAGTGCTAGCGGCAGGGGGCGCTATGAGCAGTACTTC
CDR3 protein: CSASGRGRYEQYF

D gene: NA
J gene: TRBJ1-5
clone size: many
V gene: TRBV27
CDR3 DNA: TGTGCCAGCAGTCCCCTCTTGGGTGACCGACAGCCCCAGCATTTT
CDR3 protein: CASSPLLGDRQPQHF

D gene: TRBD1
J gene: TRBJ1-6
clone size: NA
V gene: TRBV9
CDR3 DNA: TGTGCCAGCAGGGATCGGACAGGGCGTCCGAGCTCCTATAATTCACCCCTCCACTTT
CDR3 protein: CASRDRTGRPSSYNSPLHF

D gene: NA
J gene: TRBJ1-5
clone size: few
V gene: TRBV15
CDR3 DNA: TGTGCCACCAGCAGAGTCCGGGATTTCAATAGTAATCAGCCCCAGCATTTT
CDR3 protein: CATSRVRDFNSNQPQHF

D gene: TRBD1
J gene: TRBJ2-1
clone size: many
V gene: TRBV10-2
CDR3 DNA: TGCGCCAGCAGCCTTATTCCGGGACAGGTTTACAATGAGCAGTTCTTC
CDR3 protein: CASSLIPGQVYNEQFF

D gene: TRBD1
J gene: TRBJ2-3
clone size: many
V gene: TRBV19
CDR3 DNA: TGTGCCAGCCGGGACAGGGTCACAGATACGCAGTATTTT
CDR3 protein: CASRDRVTDTQYF

D gene: NA
J gene: TRBJ2-1
clone size: many
V gene: TRBV20-1
CDR3 DNA: TGCAGTGCTCTCGGCGGGGTCTACTCCTACAATGAGCAGTTCTTC
CDR3 protein: CSALGGVYSYNEQFF

D gene: TRBD1
J gene: TRBJ1-1
clone size: NA
V gene: TRBV5-5
CDR3 DNA: TGTGCCAGCAGCTCCCGACAGGGATACACTGAAGCTTTCTTT
CDR3 protein: CASSSRQGYTEAFF

D gene: TRBD1
J gene: TRBJ1-1
clone size: many
V gene: TRBV29-1
CDR3 DNA: TGCAGCGTTGAAGCCCGGACAGGGGGCATGTGGAAAGCTTTCTTT
CDR3 protein: CSVEARTGGMWKAFF

D gene: NA
J gene: TRBJ2-6
clone size: medium-sized
V gene: TRBV12-3/TRBV12-4
CDR3 DNA: TGTGCCAGCAGTATCTGGGACTTGAGCTCTGGGGCCAACGTCCTGACTTTC
CDR3 protein: CASSIWDLSSGANVLTF

D gene: NA
J gene: TRBJ2-7
clone size: many
V gene: TRBV5-1
CDR3 DNA: TGCGCCAGCAGCTTGACTAACTACGAGCAGTACTTC
CDR3 protein: CASSLTNYEQYF

D gene: NA
J gene: TRBJ2-3
clone size: many
V gene: TRBV10-3
CDR3 DNA: TGTGCCATCAGTGAGCCGGCGTGGGGGGGCGGTGATACGCAGTATTTT
CDR3 protein: CAISEPAWGGGDTQYF

D gene: NA
J gene: TRBJ1-4
clone size: many
V gene: TRBV6-6
CDR3 DNA: TGTGCCAGCAGCCGGGGACCGGAAAAACTGTTTTTT
CDR3 protein: CASSRGPEKLFF

D gene: NA
J gene: TRBJ1-4
clone size: few
V gene: TRBV20-1
CDR3 DNA: TGCAGTGCAAGTCTCCCGGATGAAAAACTGTTTTTT
CDR3 protein: CSASLPDEKLFF

D gene: NA
J gene: TRBJ1-1
clone size: many
V gene: TRBV20-1
CDR3 DNA: TGCAGTGCTCCTTCGGGCTCGAACACTGAAGCTTTCTTT
CDR3 protein: CSAPSGSNTEAFF

D gene: NA
J gene: TRBJ1-2
clone size: medium-sized
V gene: TRBV6-1
CDR3 DNA: TGTGCCAGCAGTAAATACGATAACTATGGCTACACCTTC
CDR3 protein: CASSKYDNYGYTF

D gene: NA
J gene: TRBJ1-1
clone size: few
V gene: TRBV9
CDR3 DNA: TGTGCCAGCAGCGTAGTACCAGACACTGAAGCTTTCTTT
CDR3 protein: CASSVVPDTEAFF

D gene: TRBD2
J gene: TRBJ2-7
clone size: many
V gene: TRBV5-1
CDR3 DNA: TGCGCCAGCAGCCTGGGACTAGTCTACGAGCAGTACTTC
CDR3 protein: CASSLGLVYEQYF

D gene: TRBD1
J gene: TRBJ2-7
clone size: many
V gene: TRBV11-2
CDR3 DNA: TGTGCCAGCAGCTTAGCGTACAGGGGGAACCCGTACGAGCAGTACTTC
CDR3 protein: CASSLAYRGNPYEQYF